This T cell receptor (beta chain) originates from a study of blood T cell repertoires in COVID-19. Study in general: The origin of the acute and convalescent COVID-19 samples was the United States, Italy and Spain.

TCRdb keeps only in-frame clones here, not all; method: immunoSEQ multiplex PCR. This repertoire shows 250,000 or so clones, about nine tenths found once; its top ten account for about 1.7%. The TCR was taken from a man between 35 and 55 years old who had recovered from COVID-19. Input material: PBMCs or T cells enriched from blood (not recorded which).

The CDR3 is CASSPPGAGGDSYGYTF. DNA for the CDR3: TGTGCCAGCAGCCCTCCAGGGGCAGGGGGCGACTCCTATGGCTACACCTTC. The chain is built from TRBV7-2 and TRBJ1-2; 8 nucleotides line up with TRBD1. The CDR3 extends over 17 amino acids. Germline assignment: CDR1 SGHTA and CDR2 FQGNSA. The trim removed 5 bases at V and 4 bases at J, leaving 15 bases unmatched.